This T cell receptor (beta chain) was documented in a study of blood T cell repertoires in COVID-19. Overall study context: Acute and convalescent COVID-19 samples came from the United States, Italy and Spain. PBMCs, B-cell-depleted T cells, or T cells provided the cDNA or gDNA that made up the material.

Original analysis: From reference gene primer amplification, estimates of nucleated cell counts were derived. Measured with immunoSEQ multiplex PCR; TCRdb has only the in-frame clones, and not every one. Clonal size and the V and J genes are those of that table, whereas D and trimming came from the DNA. The table has about 200,000 clones, approximately 84% seen once. Per germline, CDR1 LGHDT and CDR2 YNNKEL (reference sequence). This CDR3 contains 15 residues. V lost 1 base to trimming and J lost 8 bases, with 15 bases between them. The specimen sequenced was peripheral blood. The chain joins TRBV3-1 (or the pseudogene TRBV3-2) to TRBJ2-1; D is perhaps TRBD1 (5 bases). The origin of this receptor is a woman in her seventies with active or convalescent COVID-19. The CDR3 bases are TGTGCCAGCAGCCAAGGGATCGGCAGGGTCGATGAGCAGTTCTTC. This gives the protein CASSQGIGRVDEQFF.